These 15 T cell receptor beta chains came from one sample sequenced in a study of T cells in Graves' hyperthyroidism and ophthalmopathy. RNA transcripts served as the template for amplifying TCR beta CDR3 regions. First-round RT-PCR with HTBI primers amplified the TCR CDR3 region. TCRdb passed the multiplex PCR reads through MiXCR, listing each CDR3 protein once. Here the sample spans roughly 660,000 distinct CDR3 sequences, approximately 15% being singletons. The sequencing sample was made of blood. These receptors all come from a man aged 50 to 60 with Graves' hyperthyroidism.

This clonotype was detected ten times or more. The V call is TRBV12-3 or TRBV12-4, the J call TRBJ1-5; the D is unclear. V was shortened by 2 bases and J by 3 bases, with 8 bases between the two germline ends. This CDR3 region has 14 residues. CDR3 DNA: TGTGCCAGCAGTTTACGACGGATCAATCAGCCCCAGCATTTT. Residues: CASSLRRINQPQHF.

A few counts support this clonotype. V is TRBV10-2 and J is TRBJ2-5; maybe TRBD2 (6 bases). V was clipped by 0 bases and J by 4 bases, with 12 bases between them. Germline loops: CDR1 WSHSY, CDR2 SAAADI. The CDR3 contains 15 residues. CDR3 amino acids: CASSESAAGRETQYF. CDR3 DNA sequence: TGCGCCAGCAGTGAGTCGGCAGCGGGCAGAGAGACCCAGTACTTC.

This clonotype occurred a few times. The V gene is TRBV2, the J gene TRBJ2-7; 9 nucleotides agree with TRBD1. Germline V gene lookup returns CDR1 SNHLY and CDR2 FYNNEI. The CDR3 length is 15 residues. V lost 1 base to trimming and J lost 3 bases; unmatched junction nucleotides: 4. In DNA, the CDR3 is TGTGCCAGCAGTGAAGTTGGGACAGGGAACTACGAGCAGTACTTC. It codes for CASSEVGTGNYEQYF.

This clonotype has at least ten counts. The CDR3 loop is CASSRQSSYNSPLHF. DNA for the CDR3: TGTGCCAGCAGTAGACAGAGCTCCTATAATTCACCCCTCCACTTT. The chain joins TRBV2 to TRBJ1-6; D possibly corresponds to TRBD1 (5 bases). The CDR3 loop spans 15 amino acids. Trimming took off 5 bases at V and 0 bases at J, with 8 bases between the two ends. Germline V CDR1 and CDR2: SNHLY, FYNNEI.

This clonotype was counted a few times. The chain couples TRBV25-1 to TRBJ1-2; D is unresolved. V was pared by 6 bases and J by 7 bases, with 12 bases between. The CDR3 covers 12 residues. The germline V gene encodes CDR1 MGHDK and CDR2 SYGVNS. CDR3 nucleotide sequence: TGTGCCAGCAGCGATGACCCGCCTGGCTACACCTTC. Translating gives CASSDDPPGYTF.

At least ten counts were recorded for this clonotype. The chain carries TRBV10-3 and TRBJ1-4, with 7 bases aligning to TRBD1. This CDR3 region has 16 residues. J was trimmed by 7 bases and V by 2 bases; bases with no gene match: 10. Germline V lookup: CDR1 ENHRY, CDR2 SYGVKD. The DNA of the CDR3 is TGTGCCATCAGTGAGAACACAGGGGCCAAGGGTGAAAAACTGTTTTTT. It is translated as CAISENTGAKGEKLFF.

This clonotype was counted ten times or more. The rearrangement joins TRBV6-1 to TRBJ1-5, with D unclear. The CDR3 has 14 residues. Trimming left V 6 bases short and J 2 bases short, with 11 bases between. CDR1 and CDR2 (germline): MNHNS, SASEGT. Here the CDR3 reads CASSSGVGNQPQHF. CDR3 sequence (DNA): TGTGCCAGCAGCTCAGGTGTGGGCAATCAGCCCCAGCATTTT.

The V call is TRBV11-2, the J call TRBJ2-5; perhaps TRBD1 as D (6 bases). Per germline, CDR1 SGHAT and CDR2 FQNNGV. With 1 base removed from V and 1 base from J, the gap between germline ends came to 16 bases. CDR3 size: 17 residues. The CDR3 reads CASSLGPYRDIQETQYF. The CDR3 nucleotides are TGTGCCAGCAGCTTAGGCCCCTACAGGGACATCCAAGAGACCCAGTACTTC.

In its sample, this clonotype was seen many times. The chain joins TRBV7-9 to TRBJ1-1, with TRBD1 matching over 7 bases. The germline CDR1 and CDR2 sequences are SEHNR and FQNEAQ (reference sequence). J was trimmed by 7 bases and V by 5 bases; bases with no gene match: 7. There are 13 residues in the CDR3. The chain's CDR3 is CASSGGTVGEAFF. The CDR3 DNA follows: TGTGCCAGCAGCGGAGGGACAGTAGGTGAAGCTTTCTTT.

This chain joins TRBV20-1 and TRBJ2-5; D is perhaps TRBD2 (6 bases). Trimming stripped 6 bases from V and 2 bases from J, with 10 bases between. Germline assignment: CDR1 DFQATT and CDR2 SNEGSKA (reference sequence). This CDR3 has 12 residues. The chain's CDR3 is CSARTKQETQYF. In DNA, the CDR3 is TGCAGTGCCCGGACTAAACAAGAGACCCAGTACTTC.

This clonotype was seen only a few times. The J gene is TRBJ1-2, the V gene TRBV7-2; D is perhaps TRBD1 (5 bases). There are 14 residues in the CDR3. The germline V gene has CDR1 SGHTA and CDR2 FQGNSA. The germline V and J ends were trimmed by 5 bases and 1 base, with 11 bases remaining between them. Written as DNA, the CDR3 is TGTGCCAGCAGCCCCCCCGGACATAACTATGGCTACACCTTC. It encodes CASSPPGHNYGYTF.

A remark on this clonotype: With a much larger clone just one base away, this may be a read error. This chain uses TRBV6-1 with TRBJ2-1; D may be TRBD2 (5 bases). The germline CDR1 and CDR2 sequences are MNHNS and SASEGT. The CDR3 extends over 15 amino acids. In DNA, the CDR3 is TGTGCCATCAGTGAGTCAGGAGGAGACACCAATGAGCGGTTCTTC. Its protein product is CAISESGGDTNERFF.

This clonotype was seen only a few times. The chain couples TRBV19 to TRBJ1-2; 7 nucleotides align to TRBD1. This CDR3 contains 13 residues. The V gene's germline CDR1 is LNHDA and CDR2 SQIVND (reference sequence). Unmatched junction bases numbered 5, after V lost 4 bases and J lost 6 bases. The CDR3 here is CASSKETGNGYTF. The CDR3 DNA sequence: TGTGCCAGTAGTAAGGAGACAGGGAATGGCTACACCTTC.

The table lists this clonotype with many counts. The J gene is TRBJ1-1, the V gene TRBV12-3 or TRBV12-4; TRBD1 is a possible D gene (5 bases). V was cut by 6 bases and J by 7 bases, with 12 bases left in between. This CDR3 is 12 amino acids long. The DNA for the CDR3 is TGTGCCAGCAGCTCCCCAGGGTTTGAAGCTTTCTTT. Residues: CASSSPGFEAFF.

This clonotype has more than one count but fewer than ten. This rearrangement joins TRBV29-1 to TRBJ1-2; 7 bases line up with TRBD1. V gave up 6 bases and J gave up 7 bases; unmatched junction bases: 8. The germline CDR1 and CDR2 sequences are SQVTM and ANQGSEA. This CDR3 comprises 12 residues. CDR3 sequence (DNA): TGCAGCGTCGTAGACAGGGTCCCTGGCTACACCTTC. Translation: CSVVDRVPGYTF.